This T cell receptor (beta chain) was recorded in a study of CD8 T cells in Susac syndrome. Reverse transcription used about 0.5 to 1 ug RNA and random hexamers. TCRdb analysed the immunoSEQ multiplex PCR reads with MiXCR anew, one entry per CDR3 protein. Here the sample spans 100,000 to 150,000 distinct CDR3 sequences, around 96% being singletons. The TEMRA cells underwent FACS enrichment, while the CD8+ and CD4+ T cells underwent negative isolation. The CDR3 spans 15 residues. CDR1 and CDR2 from the germline V gene are SGHTA and FQGNSA. Notes on this clonotype: Mismatch with germline at one junction end may stem from a read error.

This TCR was sampled from a human donor in good health. V gene TRBV7-2 combines with J gene TRBJ1-2; TRBD1 agrees at 9 bases. Sequencing used CD4+ T cells from PBMCs. CDR3: CASSVAGTGNYGYTF. The DNA for the CDR3 is TGTGCCAGCAGCGTAGCCGGGACAGGGAACTATGGCTACACCTTC.